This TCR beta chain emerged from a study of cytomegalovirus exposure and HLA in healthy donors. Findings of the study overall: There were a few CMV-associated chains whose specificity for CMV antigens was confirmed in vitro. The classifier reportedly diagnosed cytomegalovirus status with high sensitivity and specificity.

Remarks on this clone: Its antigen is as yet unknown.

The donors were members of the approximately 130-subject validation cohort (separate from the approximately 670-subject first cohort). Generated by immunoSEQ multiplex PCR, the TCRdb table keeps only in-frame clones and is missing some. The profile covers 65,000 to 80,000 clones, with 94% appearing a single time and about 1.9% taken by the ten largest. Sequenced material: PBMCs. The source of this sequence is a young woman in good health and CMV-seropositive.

The CDR3 DNA is TGTGCCAGCAGCTTACCCAGGACAGGACGCACTGAAGCTTTCTTT. This sequence encodes CASSLPRTGRTEAFF. The chain combines TRBV7-9 with TRBJ1-1; 7 nucleotides align to TRBD1. Trimming cost V 2 bases and J 4 bases; bases outside gene matches: 7. This CDR3 region has 15 residues. Germline lookup yields CDR1 SEHNR and CDR2 FQNEAQ (reference sequence).